The entry below gives a single T cell receptor beta chain sequence along with its context. From germline, CDR1 is SGDLS and CDR2 YYNGEE. V lost 6 bases and J 6 bases, leaving 12 bases between the germline ends. The CDR3 contains 12 residues. These data belong to a study of T cell responses to AZD1222 COVID-19 vaccine. The repertoire was sequenced with immunoSEQ multiplex PCR; TCRdb's copy has only in-frame clones and lacks some. The sample has approximately 200,000 clones, 85% to 95% seen once. V and J are TRBV9 and TRBJ1-2, with no clear D. The TCR sequence derives from an adult who received the AZD1222 COVID-19 vaccine. The source was peripheral blood, collected 28 days after the second AZD1222 dose. The CDR3 is CASTRERDGYTF. The CDR3 nucleotides read TGTGCCAGCACAAGAGAACGGGATGGCTACACCTTC.